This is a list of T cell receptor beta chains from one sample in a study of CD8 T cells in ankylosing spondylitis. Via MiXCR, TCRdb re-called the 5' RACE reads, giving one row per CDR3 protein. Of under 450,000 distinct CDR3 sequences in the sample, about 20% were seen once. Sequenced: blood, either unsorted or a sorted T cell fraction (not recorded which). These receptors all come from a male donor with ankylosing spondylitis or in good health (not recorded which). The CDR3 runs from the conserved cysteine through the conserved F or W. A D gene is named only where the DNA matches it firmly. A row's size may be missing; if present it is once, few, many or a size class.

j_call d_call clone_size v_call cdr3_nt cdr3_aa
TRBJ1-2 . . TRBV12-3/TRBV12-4 TGTGCCAGCAGCTATCAGGGCGACTATGGCTACACCTTC CASSYQGDYGYTF
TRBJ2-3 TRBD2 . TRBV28 TGTGCCAGCAGTTTTCAACTAGCGGGGGGAGTTAGCACAGATACGCAGTATTTT CASSFQLAGGVSTDTQYF
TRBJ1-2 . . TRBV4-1 TGCGCCAGCAGCCAGGATTCTGGCTACACCTTC CASSQDSGYTF
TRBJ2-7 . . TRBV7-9 TGTGCCAGCAGCCACGACGGGGATTCCTACGAGCAGTACTTC CASSHDGDSYEQYF
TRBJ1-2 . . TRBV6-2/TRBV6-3 TGTGCCAGCAGTTACTTAACCGGGCCAGCGGATGGCTACACCTTC CASSYLTGPADGYTF
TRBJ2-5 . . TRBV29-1 TGCAGCACACCGGGACAACAAGAGACCCAGTACTTC CSTPGQQETQYF
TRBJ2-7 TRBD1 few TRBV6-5 TGTGCCAGCAGTTACTCGTACAGGGGCTCCTCCTACGAGCAGTACTTC CASSYSYRGSSYEQYF
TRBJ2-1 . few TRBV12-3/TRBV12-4 TGTGCCAGCAGTTCCGTCTGGGCAGAACCCCACAATGAGCAGTTCTTC CASSSVWAEPHNEQFF
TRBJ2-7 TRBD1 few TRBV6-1 TGTGCCAGCAGTGGGGGGACAGATCCCTACGAGCAGTACTTC CASSGGTDPYEQYF
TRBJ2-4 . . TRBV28 TGTGCCAGCAGTTTTAAGAGAAACATTCAGTACTTC CASSFKRNIQYF
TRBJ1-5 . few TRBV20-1 TGCAGTGCGGGACAGCCCCAGCATTTT CSAGQPQHF
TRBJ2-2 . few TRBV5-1 TGCGCCAGCAGCTATAAGGCCGGGACCGCGAACACCGGGGAGCTGTTTTTT CASSYKAGTANTGELFF
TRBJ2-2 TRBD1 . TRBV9 TGTGCCAGCAGCGAGAGGACAGGGTTGACCGGGGAGCTGTTTTTT CASSERTGLTGELFF
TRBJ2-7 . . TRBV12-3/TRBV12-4 TGTGCCAGCAGTTTGGGGGCGATATACGAGCAGTACTTC CASSLGAIYEQYF
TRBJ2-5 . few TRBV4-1 TGCGCCAGCAGCCAAGAAGGTGCGTCACATGGCCAAGAGACCCAGTACTTC CASSQEGASHGQETQYF
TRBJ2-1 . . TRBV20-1 TGCAGTGCAATACTAGGGGAGCGTGGCAATGAGCAGTTCTTC CSAILGERGNEQFF
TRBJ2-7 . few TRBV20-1 TGCAGTGCTAGAGATCTTTCCTACGAGCAGTACTTC CSARDLSYEQYF
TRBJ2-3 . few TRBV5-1 TGCGCCAGCAGCTACTTGGAGGGGGCCGGGGGAGATACGCAGTATTTT CASSYLEGAGGDTQYF
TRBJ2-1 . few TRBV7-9 TGTGCCAGCATCTCGGGGGGCCACCCCTACAATGAGCAGTTCTTC CASISGGHPYNEQFF
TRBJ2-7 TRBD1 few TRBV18 TGTGCCAGCTCAGACCGGGACAGGGGACCCGAGCAGTACTTC CASSDRDRGPEQYF
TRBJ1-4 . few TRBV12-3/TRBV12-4 TGTGCCAGCAGTTTCCCAGGGTATGGAGAAAAACTGTTTTTT CASSFPGYGEKLFF
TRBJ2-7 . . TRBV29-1 TGCAGCGTTGAGGCAGGGAGGAACGAGCAGTACTTC CSVEAGRNEQYF
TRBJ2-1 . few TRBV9 TGTGCCAGCAGCGTAGCTATGGCCGGGTGGGATGAGCAGTTCTTC CASSVAMAGWDEQFF
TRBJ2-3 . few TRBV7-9 TGTGCCAGCAGCTTAGCCTTCGGGGGCCAGTATTTT CASSLAFGGQYF
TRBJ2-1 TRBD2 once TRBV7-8 TGTGCCAGCAGCTTTGGACTAGAGGCTGAGCAGTTCTTC CASSFGLEAEQFF
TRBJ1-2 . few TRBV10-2 TGCGCCAGCGCACCCTGGGTGGATGGCTACACCTTC CASAPWVDGYTF
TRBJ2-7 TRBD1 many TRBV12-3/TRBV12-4 TGTGCCAGCAGTCCACAGACAGGGCAAGTTTACGAGCAGTACTTC CASSPQTGQVYEQYF
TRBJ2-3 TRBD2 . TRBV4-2 TGTGCCAGCAGCCGACTAGCGGGGGAGCTAGATACGCAGTATTTT CASSRLAGELDTQYF
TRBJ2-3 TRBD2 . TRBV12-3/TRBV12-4 TGTGCCAGCAGGGAATTAGCGGGGGCATTAGATACGCAGTATTTT CASRELAGALDTQYF
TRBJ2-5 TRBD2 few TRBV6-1 TGTGCCACTACAACCTGGGGAGGGGCCCTCCAAGAGACCCAGTACTTC CATTTWGGALQETQYF
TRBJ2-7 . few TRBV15 TGTGCCACCAGCAGAGACACAGCCTCCTACGAGCAGTACTTC CATSRDTASYEQYF
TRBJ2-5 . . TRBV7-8 TGTGCCAGCAGCCGTCTTGGGTTACCGGGACGACAAGAGACCCAGTACTTC CASSRLGLPGRQETQYF